One sample yielded the 32 T cell receptor beta chains listed below, sequenced in a study of shared clonotypes between healthy human individuals. Some clones are missing from TCRdb's copy, which holds only in-frame ones; the method was immunoSEQ multiplex PCR. The sample yields roughly 1,500,000 clones, less than 99% seen once. What was sequenced was naive CD4+ T cells sorted from blood. Subset in this sample: CD45RA+ positively selected. The receptor source for this set is a young man in good health.

This clone was found once. The chain uses TRBV25-1 and TRBJ2-6; unclear D gene. The CDR3 runs 16 residues. Trimming took off 3 bases at V and 0 bases at J, with 9 bases between the two ends. The germline V gene encodes CDR1 MGHDK and CDR2 SYGVNS. The CDR3 sequence: CASSDRQTSGANVLTF. The CDR3 DNA is TGTGCCAGCAGTGATAGGCAGACCTCTGGGGCCAACGTCCTGACTTTC.

The CDR3 reads CASRSVPGLAGAGELFF. The CDR3 DNA follows: TGTGCCAGCAGATCCGTACCGGGACTAGCGGGGGCCGGGGAGCTGTTTTTT. The chain recombines TRBV11-2 with TRBJ2-2; 14 bases line up with TRBD2. The J segment lost 6 bases and the V segment lost 6 bases, leaving 9 bases of the junction unmatched. The CDR3 is 17 residues long. The germline V gene has CDR1 SGHAT and CDR2 FQNNGV.

V gene TRBV28 combines with J gene TRBJ2-1; the D gene is possibly TRBD1 (6 bases). The ends were cut back, 7 bases at V and 9 bases at J, with 16 bases in the middle. Per germline, CDR1 MDHEN and CDR2 SYDVKM. CDR3 length: 13 amino acids. CDR3 sequence (DNA): TGTGCCAGCACCACCTTGCAACAGGGTGAGCAGTTCTTC. Protein: CASTTLQQGEQFF.

The chain joins TRBV5-5 to TRBJ2-1, with D uncertain. The germline V gene encodes CDR1 SGHKS and CDR2 YYEKEE (reference sequence). The CDR3 consists of 12 residues. V was cut by 5 bases and J by 4 bases, with 7 bases left in between. DNA for the CDR3: TGTGCCAGCAGAGATGGTTACAATGAGCAGTTCTTC. This translates into CASRDGYNEQFF.

In the case of this clone: The sample carries other DNA sequences with the same CDR3. The V and J genes are TRBV28 and TRBJ1-1; D ambiguous. Between the trimmed V and J ends, which lost 2 bases and 2 bases, there was a span of 6 bases. The germline CDR1 and CDR2 sequences are MDHEN and SYDVKM. The CDR3 extends over 13 amino acids. The CDR3 reads CASSLGGNTEAFF. Here the CDR3 DNA reads TGTGCCAGCAGTTTAGGCGGAAACACTGAAGCTTTCTTT.

This chain uses TRBV18 with TRBJ1-4, with TRBD1 as a possible D gene (5 bases). CDR1 is KGHSH and CDR2 is LQKENI in the germline V gene. The CDR3 length is 13 residues. Trimming shortened V by 8 bases and J by 5 bases, and 12 bases separated the two germline ends. This CDR3 is CASRPWGNEKLFF. CDR3 bases: TGTGCCAGCCGTCCTTGGGGGAATGAAAAACTGTTTTTT.

Comment on this clone: This sample includes further DNA sequences coding for the same CDR3. The chain joins TRBV11-2 to TRBJ1-1; the D is unclear. V lost 2 bases and J lost 0, with 4 bases in between. This CDR3 spans 13 amino acids. From germline, CDR1 is SGHAT and CDR2 FQNNGV. CDR3 in DNA: TGTGCCAGCAGCTTACAGCTGAACACTGAAGCTTTCTTT. Translated, it gives CASSLQLNTEAFF.

The chain employs TRBV19 and TRBJ1-3; a weak D match, TRBD1 (5 bases). Germline V CDR1 and CDR2: LNHDA, SQIVND (reference sequence). The CDR3 length is 14 residues. Between the trimmed V and J ends, which lost 7 bases and 2 bases, there was a span of 12 bases. The CDR3 nucleotides read TGTGCCAGTACACTTCTGGGGGCTGGAAACACCATATATTTT. Its protein product is CASTLLGAGNTIYF.

The chain links TRBV5-1 to TRBJ2-3; 11 positions match TRBD1. The V gene end was trimmed by 0 bases and the J gene end by 4 bases; junction bases not matched to a gene: 10. The V gene's germline CDR1 is SGHRS and CDR2 YFSETQ. The CDR3 consists of 18 residues. For the CDR3, the DNA is TGCGCCAGCAGCTTGGAACCCCACCGGGACAGGGGGGCAGATACGCAGTATTTT. Its protein product is CASSLEPHRDRGADTQYF.

This chain connects TRBV2 to TRBJ1-2; D is unresolved. Between the trimmed V and J ends, which lost 2 bases and 5 bases, there was a span of 9 bases. The germline V gene encodes CDR1 SNHLY and CDR2 FYNNEI. CDR3 length: 13 residues. The CDR3 here is CASSEFLGYGYTF. Written as DNA, the CDR3 is TGTGCCAGCAGTGAATTTTTAGGTTATGGCTACACCTTC.

This clone was recorded only once. The chain couples TRBV7-9 to TRBJ2-3, with 11 bases fitting TRBD2. Per the germline V gene, CDR1 is SEHNR and CDR2 is FQNEAQ (reference sequence). Germline trimming cut 5 bases from V and 2 bases from J; bases unmatched to any gene: 12. CDR3 length: 18 amino acids. This chain's CDR3 is CASSRKSGLAVFTDTQYF. The CDR3 nucleotides are TGTGCCAGCAGCCGAAAATCGGGACTAGCGGTTTTCACAGATACGCAGTATTTT. Together with reference TRBV7-9 and TRBJ2-3, the CDR3 gives the full variable domain: DTGVSQNPRHKITKRGQNVTFRCDPISEHNRLYWYRQTLGQGPEFLTYFQNEAQLEKSRLLSDRFSAERPKGSFSTLEIQRTEQGDSAMYLCASSRKSGLAVFTDTQYFGPGTRLTVL.

The V and J genes are TRBV7-9 and TRBJ2-5, with D maybe TRBD2 (6 bases). The CDR3 loop spans 15 amino acids. With 1 base removed from V and 2 bases from J, the gap between germline ends came to 11 bases. CDR1 and CDR2 from the germline V gene are SEHNR and FQNEAQ (reference sequence). Here the CDR3 DNA reads TGTGCCAGCAGCTTAGGGAGGGGACGGCAAGAGACCCAGTACTTC. Translation gives CASSLGRGRQETQYF.

This clone turned up a few times. J is TRBJ2-7 and V is TRBV30, with 8 bases fitting TRBD1. CDR3 length: 13 amino acids. Germline CDR1 is GTSNPN and CDR2 is SVGIG (reference sequence). The CDR3 DNA sequence: TGTGTCAGTGGACGGACAGGGCCCTACGAGCAGTACTTC. It codes for CVSGRTGPYEQYF.

The rearrangement uses TRBV28 and TRBJ2-7; tentative D call: TRBD2 (5 bases). Germline V gene lookup returns CDR1 MDHEN and CDR2 SYDVKM. The CDR3 extends over 14 amino acids. V was clipped by 6 bases and J by 0 bases, with 12 bases between them. The DNA of the CDR3 is TGTGCCAGCAGCCCTTTTCGGGACTCCTACGAGCAGTACTTC. It encodes CASSPFRDSYEQYF.

The V gene is TRBV11-2, the J gene TRBJ2-2, with a possible D match to TRBD1 (6 bases). V was trimmed by 5 bases and J by 3 bases, leaving 16 bases between them. Per germline, CDR1 SGHAT and CDR2 FQNNGV. There are 16 residues in the CDR3. CDR3 bases: TGTGCCAGCAGCCCTCGGTCCAGGGGCTACACCGGGGAGCTGTTTTTT. Its protein is CASSPRSRGYTGELFF.

The chain recombines TRBV18 with TRBJ1-2; D not resolved. The CDR3 is 16 amino acids. Germline CDR1 and CDR2: KGHSH and LQKENI. V lost 6 bases, J lost 3 bases, and 20 bases lay in between. CDR3 DNA: TGTGCCAGCTCCCAGCGTAAGGGATTGAGCGACTATGGCTACACCTTC. This encodes CASSQRKGLSDYGYTF.

About this clone itself: This specimen includes other DNA sequences encoding the same CDR3. The chain has TRBV4-2 and TRBJ2-1, with 8 nucleotides matching TRBD2. CDR1 is LGHNA and CDR2 is YNFKEQ in the germline V gene. This CDR3 comprises 17 residues. J was trimmed by 0 bases and V by 0 bases; bases with no gene match: 4. Written as DNA, the CDR3 is TGTGCCAGCAGCCAAGAACCTAGCGGGTCCTCCTACAATGAGCAGTTCTTC. The encoded protein is CASSQEPSGSSYNEQFF.

The rearrangement links TRBV11-2 to TRBJ2-3; D unclear. This CDR3 region has 13 residues. V gave up 0 bases and J gave up 4 bases, with 5 bases separating them. CDR1 and CDR2 from the germline V gene are SGHAT and FQNNGV. For the CDR3, the DNA is TGTGCCAGCAGCTTAGAGTCCCCAGATACGCAGTATTTT. Translation: CASSLESPDTQYF.

This clone was recorded only once. The same CDR3 arises from other DNA sequences in this sample as well. The CDR3, as DNA: TGTGCCAGCAGGTTCCGGGACACTGAAGCTTTCTTT. Protein: CASRFRDTEAFF. V and J are TRBV6-5 and TRBJ1-1; D call uncertain. The CDR3 sequence is 12 residues long. Germline assignment: CDR1 MNHEY and CDR2 SVGAGI. The V and J ends lost 6 bases and 3 bases respectively, with 8 bases between them.

The V and J genes are TRBV19 and TRBJ2-3; D gene unclear. V shed 5 bases and J shed 2 bases, with 11 bases lying between them. CDR1 and CDR2 (germline): LNHDA, SQIVND (reference sequence). This CDR3 has 14 amino acids. The CDR3, as DNA: TGTGCCAGTAGTCCCAGCCGGACCACAGATACGCAGTATTTT. Residues: CASSPSRTTDTQYF.

In DNA form, the CDR3 reads TGTGCCAGCAGCGTAGCAGGACAGGGAAAGAACATTCAGTACTTC. As protein: CASSVAGQGKNIQYF. The chain has TRBV9 and TRBJ2-4, with 8 bases fitting TRBD1. This CDR3 comprises 15 residues. V lost 0 bases, J lost 7 bases, and 6 bases stayed unmatched. Germline values: CDR1 SGDLS, CDR2 YYNGEE. Full variable domain (missing parts from reference TRBV9 and TRBJ2-4): DSGVTQTPKHLITATGQRVTLRCSPRSGDLSVYWYQQSLDQGLQFLIQYYNGEERAKGNILERFSAQQFPDLHSELNLSSLELGDSALYFCASSVAGQGKNIQYFGAGTRLSVL.

This chain uses TRBV11-2 with TRBJ2-7; possible D gene TRBD1, 6 bases. The CDR3 sequence is 14 residues long. Trimming took off 5 bases at V and 1 base at J, with 12 bases between the two ends. The germline V gene encodes CDR1 SGHAT and CDR2 FQNNGV. The DNA of the CDR3 is TGTGCCAGCAGCCCCATGCAGGGGTCCTACGAGCAGTACTTC. Amino acids: CASSPMQGSYEQYF.

The V call is TRBV12-5, the J call TRBJ2-3, with TRBD2 matching 10 bases. There are 16 residues in the CDR3. V lost 4 bases, J lost 0 bases, and 4 bases stayed unmatched. From germline, CDR1 is LGHNT and CDR2 FRNRAP. The CDR3 DNA reads as TGTGCTAGTGGTTCAGGGACTAGCGCAAGCACAGATACGCAGTATTTT. It specifies CASGSGTSASTDTQYF.

CDR3: CASSGSGSYEQYF. The DNA of the CDR3 is TGTGCCAGCAGCGGGAGTGGCTCCTACGAGCAGTACTTC. This chain links TRBV7-6 with TRBJ2-7, with a possible D match to TRBD2 (5 bases). The CDR3 totals 13 residues. Trimming stripped 5 bases from V and 0 bases from J, with 8 bases between. Germline V gives CDR1 SGHVS, CDR2 FNYEAQ.

This chain uses TRBV28 with TRBJ1-2, with D unclear. The CDR3 covers 13 residues. Per the germline V gene, CDR1 is MDHEN and CDR2 is SYDVKM. Trimming pared 8 bases from V and 2 bases from J, leaving 12 bases between. This CDR3 is CASSRGLNYGYTF. As DNA, the CDR3 is TGTGCCAGCTCGCGTGGTTTAAACTATGGCTACACCTTC.

V is TRBV19 and J is TRBJ2-1; 7 bases line up with TRBD2. The V gene end was trimmed by 8 bases and the J gene end by 4 bases; junction bases not matched to a gene: 11. Germline V gives CDR1 LNHDA, CDR2 SQIVND (reference sequence). The CDR3 runs 15 residues. In DNA form, the CDR3 reads TGTGCCAGTGATAAAGGTCTAGCGGATTACAATGAGCAGTTCTTC. It translates to CASDKGLADYNEQFF.

In DNA form, the CDR3 reads TGTGCCAGCAGCTCACAATCAGGGGTTTGGTATGGCTACACCTTC. It is translated as CASSSQSGVWYGYTF. This chain joins TRBV7-2 and TRBJ1-2; possible D gene TRBD1, 6 bases. The V and J ends lost 4 bases and 5 bases respectively, with 17 bases between them. The germline gives CDR1 SGHTA, CDR2 FQGNSA. The CDR3 spans 15 residues.

The chain combines TRBV11-2 with TRBJ2-4; 7 bases line up with TRBD2. V was pared by 5 bases and J by 9 bases, with 10 bases of the junction left unmatched. Germline V gene sequence: CDR1 SGHAT, CDR2 FQNNGV. The CDR3 totals 14 residues. CDR3 DNA sequence: TGTGCCAGCAGCCCCAGACTAGCAAGGAGCATTCAGTACTTC. It yields the protein CASSPRLARSIQYF.

This rearrangement joins TRBV4-3 to TRBJ2-2; 8 nucleotides align to TRBD1. The length of the CDR3 is 18 residues. Germline V CDR1 and CDR2: LGHNA, YSLEER. V gave up 0 bases and J gave up 3 bases; unmatched junction bases: 9. The CDR3 is CASSQDPGGLRDTGELFF. DNA for the CDR3: TGCGCCAGCAGCCAAGATCCAGGGGGCTTAAGGGACACCGGGGAGCTGTTTTTT.

This chain uses TRBV28 with TRBJ2-7; 7 bases agree with TRBD1. CDR3 length: 18 residues. V trimming: 3 bases; J trimming: 0 bases; junction bases outside the gene matches: 14. From germline, CDR1 is MDHEN and CDR2 SYDVKM. The chain's CDR3 is CASSFPLSLTGSSYEQYF. CDR3 nucleotide sequence: TGTGCCAGCAGTTTCCCCCTGTCCCTGACAGGGAGCTCCTACGAGCAGTACTTC.

On this clone: Other DNA sequences from this sample encode an identical CDR3 as well. The chain employs TRBV11-3 and TRBJ2-2; 8 positions match TRBD1. With 4 bases clipped from V and 1 base from J, the junction kept 2 bases outside the gene matches. Germline-derived CDR1 and CDR2 are SGHNT and YENEEA. The CDR3 spans 15 residues. The CDR3 region is CASSSGQGNTGELFF. DNA for the CDR3: TGTGCCAGCAGCTCTGGACAGGGGAACACCGGGGAGCTGTTTTTT. The entire variable domain, with the rest obtained from reference TRBV11-3 and TRBJ2-2, is as follows: EAGVVQSPRYKIIEKKQPVAFWCNPISGHNTLYWYLQNLGQGPELLIRYENEEAVDDSQLPKDRFSAERLKGVDSTLKIQPAELGDSAVYLCASSSGQGNTGELFFGEGSRLTVL.

The chain carries TRBV6-5 and TRBJ2-1; maybe TRBD2 (6 bases). The CDR3 runs to 16 residues. Germline V gene lookup returns CDR1 MNHEY and CDR2 SVGAGI. Trimming took off 2 bases at V and 5 bases at J, with 16 bases between the two ends. The DNA of the CDR3 is TGTGCCAGCAGTTACCCGACCTTCGGGAGAAACAATGAGCAGTTCTTC. Translating it yields CASSYPTFGRNNEQFF.